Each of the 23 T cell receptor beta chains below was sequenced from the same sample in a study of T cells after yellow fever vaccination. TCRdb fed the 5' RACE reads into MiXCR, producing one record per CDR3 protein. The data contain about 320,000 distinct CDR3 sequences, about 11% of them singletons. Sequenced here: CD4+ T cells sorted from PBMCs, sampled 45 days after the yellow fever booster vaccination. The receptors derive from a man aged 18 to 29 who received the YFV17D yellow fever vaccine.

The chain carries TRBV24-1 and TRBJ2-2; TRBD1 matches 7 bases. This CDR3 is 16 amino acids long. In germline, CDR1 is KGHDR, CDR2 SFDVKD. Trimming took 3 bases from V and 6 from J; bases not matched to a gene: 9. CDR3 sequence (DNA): TGTGCCACCAGTGATCCCGAGACAGGGCGGCCCGGGGAGCTGTTTTTT. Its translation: CATSDPETGRPGELFF.

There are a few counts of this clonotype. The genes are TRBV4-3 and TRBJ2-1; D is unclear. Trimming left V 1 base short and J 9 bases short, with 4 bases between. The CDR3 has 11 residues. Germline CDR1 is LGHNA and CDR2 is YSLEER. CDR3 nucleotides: TGCGCCAGCAGCCAAGCTTCTGAGCAGTTCTTC. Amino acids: CASSQASEQFF.

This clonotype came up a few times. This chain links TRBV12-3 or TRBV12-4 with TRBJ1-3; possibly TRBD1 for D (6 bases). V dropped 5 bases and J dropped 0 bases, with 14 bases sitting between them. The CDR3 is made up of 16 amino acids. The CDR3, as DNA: TGTGCCAGCAGTCCGAGGGGGGGGCTCTCTGGAAACACCATATATTTT. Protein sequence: CASSPRGGLSGNTIYF.

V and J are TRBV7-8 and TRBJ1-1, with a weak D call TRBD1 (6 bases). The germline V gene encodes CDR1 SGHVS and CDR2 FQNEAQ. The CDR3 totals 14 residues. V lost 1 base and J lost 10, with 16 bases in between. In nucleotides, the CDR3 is TGTGCCAGCAGCTTAGGGGAGACAGGTCGGAGAGCTTTCTTT. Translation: CASSLGETGRRAFF.

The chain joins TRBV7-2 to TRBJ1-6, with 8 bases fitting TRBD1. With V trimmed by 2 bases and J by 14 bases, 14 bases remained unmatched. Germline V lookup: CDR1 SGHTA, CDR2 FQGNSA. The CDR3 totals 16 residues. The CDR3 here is CASSLTGQGAAGALHF. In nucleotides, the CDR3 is TGTGCCAGCAGCTTAACCGGACAGGGAGCGGCCGGGGCCCTCCACTTT.

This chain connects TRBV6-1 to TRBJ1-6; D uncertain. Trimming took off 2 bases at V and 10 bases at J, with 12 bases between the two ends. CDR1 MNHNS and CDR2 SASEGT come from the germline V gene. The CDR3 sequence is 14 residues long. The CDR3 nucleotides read TGTGCCAGCAGTGAAATAGCGGGGAAGTCACCCCTCCACTTT. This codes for CASSEIAGKSPLHF.

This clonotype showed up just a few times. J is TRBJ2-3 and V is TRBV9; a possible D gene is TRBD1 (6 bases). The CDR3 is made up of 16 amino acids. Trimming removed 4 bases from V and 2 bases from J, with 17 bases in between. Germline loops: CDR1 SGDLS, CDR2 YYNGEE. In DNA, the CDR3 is TGTGCCAGCAGCCCGACTACAGGGAGAACCACAGATACGCAGTATTTT. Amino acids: CASSPTTGRTTDTQYF.

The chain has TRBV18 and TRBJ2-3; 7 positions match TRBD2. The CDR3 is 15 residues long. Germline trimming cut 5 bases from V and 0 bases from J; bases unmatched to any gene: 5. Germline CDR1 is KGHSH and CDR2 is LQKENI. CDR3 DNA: TGTGCCAGCTCAGGGGACTACCTAAGCACAGATACGCAGTATTTT. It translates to CASSGDYLSTDTQYF.

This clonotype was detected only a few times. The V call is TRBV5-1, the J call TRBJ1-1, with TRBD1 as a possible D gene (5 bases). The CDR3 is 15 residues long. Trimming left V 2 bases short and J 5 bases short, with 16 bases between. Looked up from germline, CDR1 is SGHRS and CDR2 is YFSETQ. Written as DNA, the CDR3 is TGCGCCAGCAGCTTTGCGGCGGGGGAGGTAACTGAAGCTTTCTTT. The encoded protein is CASSFAAGEVTEAFF.

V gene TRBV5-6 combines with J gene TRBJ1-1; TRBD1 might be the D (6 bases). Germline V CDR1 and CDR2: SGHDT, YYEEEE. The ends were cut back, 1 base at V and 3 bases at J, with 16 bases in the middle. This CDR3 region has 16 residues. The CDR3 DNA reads TGTGCCAGCAGCTTGTTTCGGGGGGACATGGACACTGAAGCTTTCTTT. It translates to CASSLFRGDMDTEAFF.

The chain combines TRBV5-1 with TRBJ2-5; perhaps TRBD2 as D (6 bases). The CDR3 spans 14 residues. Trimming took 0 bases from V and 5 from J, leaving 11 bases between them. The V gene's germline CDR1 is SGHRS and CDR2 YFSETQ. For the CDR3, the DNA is TGCGCCAGCAGCTTGGAAGCGGGTATGGAGACCCAGTACTTC. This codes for CASSLEAGMETQYF.

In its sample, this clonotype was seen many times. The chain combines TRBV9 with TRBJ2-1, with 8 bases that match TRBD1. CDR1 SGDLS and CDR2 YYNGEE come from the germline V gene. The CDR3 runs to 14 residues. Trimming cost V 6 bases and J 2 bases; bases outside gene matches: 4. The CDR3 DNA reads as TGTGCCAGCACCCCACAGGGGGCCTACAATGAGCAGTTCTTC. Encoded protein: CASTPQGAYNEQFF. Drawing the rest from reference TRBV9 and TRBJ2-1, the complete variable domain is DSGVTQTPKHLITATGQRVTLRCSPRSGDLSVYWYQQSLDQGLQFLIQYYNGEERAKGNILERFSAQQFPDLHSELNLSSLELGDSALYFCASTPQGAYNEQFFGPGTRLTVL.

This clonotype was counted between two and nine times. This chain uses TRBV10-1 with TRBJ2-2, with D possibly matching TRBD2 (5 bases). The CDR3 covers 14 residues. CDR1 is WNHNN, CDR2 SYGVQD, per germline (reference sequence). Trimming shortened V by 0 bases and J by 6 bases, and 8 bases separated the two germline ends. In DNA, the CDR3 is TGCGCCAGCAGTGAGTCTAGCGTGGCCGGGGAGCTGTTTTTT. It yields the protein CASSESSVAGELFF.

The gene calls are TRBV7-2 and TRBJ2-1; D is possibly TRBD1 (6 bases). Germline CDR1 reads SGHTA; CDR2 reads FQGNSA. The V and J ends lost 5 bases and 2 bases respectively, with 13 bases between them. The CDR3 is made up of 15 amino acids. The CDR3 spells CASSTGTSTYNEQFF. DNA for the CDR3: TGTGCCAGCAGCACCGGGACAAGTACCTACAATGAGCAGTTCTTC.

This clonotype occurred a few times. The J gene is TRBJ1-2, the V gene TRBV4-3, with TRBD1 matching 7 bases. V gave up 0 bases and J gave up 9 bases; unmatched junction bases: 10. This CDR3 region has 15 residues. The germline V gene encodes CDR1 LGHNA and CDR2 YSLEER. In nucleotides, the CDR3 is TGCGCCAGCAGCCAAGATGGGGGCAGGGGGAGGAGCTACACCTTC. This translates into CASSQDGGRGRSYTF.

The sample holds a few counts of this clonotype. The CDR3 here is CASSLQGASPHTQYF. CDR3 sequence (DNA): TGTGCCAGCAGTTTACAGGGGGCTTCACCGCATACGCAGTATTTT. This chain links TRBV6-5 with TRBJ2-3; 9 nucleotides match TRBD1. V lost 4 bases, J lost 7 bases, and 9 bases stayed unmatched. This CDR3 is built from 15 residues. CDR1 is MNHEY, CDR2 SVGAGI, per germline.

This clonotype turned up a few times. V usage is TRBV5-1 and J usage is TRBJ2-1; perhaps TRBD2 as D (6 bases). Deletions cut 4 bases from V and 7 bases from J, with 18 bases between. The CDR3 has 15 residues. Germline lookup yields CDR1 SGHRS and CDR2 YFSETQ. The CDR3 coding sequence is TGCGCCAGCAGCCCCATGGGGGGTAGTTGGAATGAGCAGTTCTTC. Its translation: CASSPMGGSWNEQFF.

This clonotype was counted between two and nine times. CDR3 nucleotide sequence: TGTGCCATCAGTTCTGGTCCTCTATACGAGCAGTACGTC. Protein product: CAISSGPLYEQYV. The V gene is TRBV10-3, the J gene TRBJ2-7; no reliable D call. V was cut by 5 bases and J by 4 bases, with 12 bases left in between. The germline V gene has CDR1 ENHRY and CDR2 SYGVKD. CDR3 length equals 13 residues.

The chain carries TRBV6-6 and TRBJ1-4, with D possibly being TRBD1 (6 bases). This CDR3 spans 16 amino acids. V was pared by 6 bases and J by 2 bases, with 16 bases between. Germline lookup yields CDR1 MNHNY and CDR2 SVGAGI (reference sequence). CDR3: CASSRRQAGTNEKLFF. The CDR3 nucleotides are TGTGCCAGCAGCCGAAGACAGGCGGGGACTAATGAAAAACTGTTTTTT.

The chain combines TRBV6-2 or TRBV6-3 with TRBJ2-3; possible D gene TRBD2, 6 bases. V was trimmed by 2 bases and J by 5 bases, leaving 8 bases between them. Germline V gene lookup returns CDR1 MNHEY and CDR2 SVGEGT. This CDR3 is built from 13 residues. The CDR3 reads CASSYAGIDTQYF. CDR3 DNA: TGTGCCAGCAGTTACGCGGGAATAGATACGCAGTATTTT.

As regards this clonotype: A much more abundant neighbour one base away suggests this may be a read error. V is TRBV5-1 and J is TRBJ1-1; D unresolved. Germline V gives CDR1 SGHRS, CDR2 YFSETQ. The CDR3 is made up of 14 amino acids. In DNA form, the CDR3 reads TGCGCCAGCAGCTTGGCCGACGGGAACACTGAAGTTTTCTTT. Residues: CASSLADGNTEVFF.

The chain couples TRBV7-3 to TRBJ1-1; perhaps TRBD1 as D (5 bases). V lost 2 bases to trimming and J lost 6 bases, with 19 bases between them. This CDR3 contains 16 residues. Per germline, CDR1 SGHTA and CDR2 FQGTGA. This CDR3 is CASSLDVGQPPAEAFF. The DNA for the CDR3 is TGTGCCAGCAGCTTAGATGTTGGACAACCCCCGGCTGAAGCTTTCTTT.

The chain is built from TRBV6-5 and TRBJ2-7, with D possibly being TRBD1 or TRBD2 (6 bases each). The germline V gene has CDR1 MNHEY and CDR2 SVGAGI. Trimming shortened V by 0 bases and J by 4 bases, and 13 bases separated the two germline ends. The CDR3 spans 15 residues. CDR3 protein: CASSYSIGGQYEQYV. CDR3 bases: TGTGCCAGCAGTTACTCGATTGGGGGGCAGTACGAGCAGTACGTC.